The TCR beta chain described here comes from a study of STAT3 mutations in large granular lymphocyte leukemia. Study-wide context: Roughly half the longitudinally sequenced T-LGLL patients had canonical STAT3 mutations. Notes on the study in general: Differing intervals and regimens complicate linking therapy response to clone burden. At least one immunodominant TCR beta clonotype appeared in every T-cell large granular lymphocyte leukemia patient. A small but highly pathogenic clone may have been missed.

Per the germline V gene, CDR1 is SNHLY and CDR2 is FYNNEI. Trimming removed 2 bases at V and 0 bases at J, with 13 bases between. The CDR3 is 16 residues long. Notes on this clone: Its antigen is currently unknown.

Average productive template count per sample was 40,000 to 45,000. Assay used: immunoSEQ multiplex PCR; TCRdb lists only in-frame clones, some missing. This sample yields about 15,000 clones, of which about 93% are seen a single time; 8.7% belongs to the top ten. Sequencing was performed on peripheral blood mononuclear cells. The TCR originated in a woman in her 50s with T-cell large granular lymphocyte leukemia. Some clones in this sample may be carry-over from other donors' samples. The chain employs TRBV2 and TRBJ1-1; a possible D gene is TRBD1 (6 bases). This CDR3 is CASSEIQGAMNTEAFF. Here the CDR3 DNA reads TGTGCCAGCAGTGAAATACAGGGAGCGATGAACACTGAAGCTTTCTTT.